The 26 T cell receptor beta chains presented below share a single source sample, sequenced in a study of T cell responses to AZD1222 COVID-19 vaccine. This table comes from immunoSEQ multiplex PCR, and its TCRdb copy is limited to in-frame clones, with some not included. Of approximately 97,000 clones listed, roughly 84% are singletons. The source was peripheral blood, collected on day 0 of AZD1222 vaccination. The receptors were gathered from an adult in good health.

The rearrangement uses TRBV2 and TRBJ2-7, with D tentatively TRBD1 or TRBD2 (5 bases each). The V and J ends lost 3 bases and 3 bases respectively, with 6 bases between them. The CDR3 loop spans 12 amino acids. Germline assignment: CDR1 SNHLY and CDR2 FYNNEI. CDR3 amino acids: CASSERGYEQYF. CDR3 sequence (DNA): TGTGCCAGCAGTGAGAGGGGCTACGAGCAGTACTTC.

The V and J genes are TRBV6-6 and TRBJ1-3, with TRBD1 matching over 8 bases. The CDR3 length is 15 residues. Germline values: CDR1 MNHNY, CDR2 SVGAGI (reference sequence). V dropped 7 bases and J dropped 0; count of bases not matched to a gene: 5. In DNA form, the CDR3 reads TGTGCCAGCAACCGACAGGGGATCTCTGGAAACACCATATATTTT. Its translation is CASNRQGISGNTIYF.

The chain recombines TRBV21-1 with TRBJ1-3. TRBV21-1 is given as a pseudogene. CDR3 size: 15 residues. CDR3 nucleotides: TGTGCCAGCAGCTCACGTGGGGGGCGAGGAAACACCATATATTTT. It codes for CASSSRGGRGNTIYF.

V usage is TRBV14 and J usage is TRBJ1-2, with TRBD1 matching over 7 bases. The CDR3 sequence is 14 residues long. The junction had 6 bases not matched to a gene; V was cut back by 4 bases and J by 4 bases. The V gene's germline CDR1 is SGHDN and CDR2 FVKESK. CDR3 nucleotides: TGTGCCAGCAGCCCCCGACAGGGAGTCTATGGCTACACCTTC. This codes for CASSPRQGVYGYTF.

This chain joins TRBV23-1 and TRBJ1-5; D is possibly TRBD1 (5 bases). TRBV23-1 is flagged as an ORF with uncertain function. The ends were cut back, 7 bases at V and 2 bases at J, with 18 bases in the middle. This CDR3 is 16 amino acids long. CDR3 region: CASTQASTGRNQPQHF. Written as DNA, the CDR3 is TGCGCCAGCACTCAGGCCTCAACAGGTCGCAATCAGCCCCAGCATTTT.

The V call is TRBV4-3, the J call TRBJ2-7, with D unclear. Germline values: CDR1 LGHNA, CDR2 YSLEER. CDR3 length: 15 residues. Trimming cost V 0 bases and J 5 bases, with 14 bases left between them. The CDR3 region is CASSQERASYHEQYF. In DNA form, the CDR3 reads TGCGCCAGCAGCCAAGAAAGGGCTAGTTACCACGAGCAGTACTTC.

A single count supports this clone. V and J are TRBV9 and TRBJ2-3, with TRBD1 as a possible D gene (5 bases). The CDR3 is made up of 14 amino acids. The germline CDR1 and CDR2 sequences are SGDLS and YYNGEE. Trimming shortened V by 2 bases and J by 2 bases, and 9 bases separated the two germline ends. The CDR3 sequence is CASSVGRNTDTQYF. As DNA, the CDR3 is TGTGCCAGCAGCGTGGGGCGGAACACAGATACGCAGTATTTT. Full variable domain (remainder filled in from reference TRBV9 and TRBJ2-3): DSGVTQTPKHLITATGQRVTLRCSPRSGDLSVYWYQQSLDQGLQFLIQYYNGEERAKGNILERFSAQQFPDLHSELNLSSLELGDSALYFCASSVGRNTDTQYFGPGTRLTVL.

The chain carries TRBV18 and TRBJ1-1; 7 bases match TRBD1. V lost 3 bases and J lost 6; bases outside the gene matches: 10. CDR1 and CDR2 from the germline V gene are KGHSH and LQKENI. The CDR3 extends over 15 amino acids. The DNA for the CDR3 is TGTGCCAGCTCACCCCCAGCTGACAGGGTGTCTGAAGCTTTCTTT. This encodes CASSPPADRVSEAFF.

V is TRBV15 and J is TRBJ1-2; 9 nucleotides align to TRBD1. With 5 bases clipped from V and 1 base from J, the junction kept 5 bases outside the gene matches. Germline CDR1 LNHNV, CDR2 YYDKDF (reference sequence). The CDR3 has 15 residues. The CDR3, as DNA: TGTGCCACCAGCTCGGGACAGGGAATTAACTATGGCTACACCTTC. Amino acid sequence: CATSSGQGINYGYTF.

The CDR3 sequence is CASSYQYTEAFF. Here the CDR3 DNA reads TGTGCCAGCAGTTACCAGTACACTGAAGCTTTCTTT. The V and J genes are TRBV6-2 or TRBV6-3 and TRBJ1-1; no definite D call. Germline V CDR1 and CDR2: MNHEY, SVGEGT. Trimming removed 2 bases at V and 3 bases at J, with 4 bases between. CDR3 length: 12 amino acids.

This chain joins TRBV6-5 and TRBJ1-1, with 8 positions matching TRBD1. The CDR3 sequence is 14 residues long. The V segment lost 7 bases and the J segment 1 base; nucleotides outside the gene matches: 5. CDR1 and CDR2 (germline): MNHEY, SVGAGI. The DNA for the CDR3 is TGTGCCAGCAAATATACAGGGGGGAACACTGAAGCTTTCTTT. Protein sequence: CASKYTGGNTEAFF.

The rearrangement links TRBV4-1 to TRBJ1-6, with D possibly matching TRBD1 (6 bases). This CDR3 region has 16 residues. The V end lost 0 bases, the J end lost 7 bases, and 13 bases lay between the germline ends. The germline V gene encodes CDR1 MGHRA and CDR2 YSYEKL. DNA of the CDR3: TGCGCCAGCAGCCAAGACCAAGGACAGACGAATTCACCCCTCCACTTT. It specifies CASSQDQGQTNSPLHF.

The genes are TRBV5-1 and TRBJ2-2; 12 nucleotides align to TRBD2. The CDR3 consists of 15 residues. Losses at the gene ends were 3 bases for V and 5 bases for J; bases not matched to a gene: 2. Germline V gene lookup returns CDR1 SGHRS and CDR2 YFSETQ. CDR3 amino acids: CASSSTSGGTGELFF. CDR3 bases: TGCGCCAGCAGCTCGACTAGCGGGGGAACCGGGGAGCTGTTTTTT.

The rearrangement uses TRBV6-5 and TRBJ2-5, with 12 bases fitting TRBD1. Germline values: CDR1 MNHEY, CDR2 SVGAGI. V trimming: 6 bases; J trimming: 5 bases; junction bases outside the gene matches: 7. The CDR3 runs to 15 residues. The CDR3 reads CASSPGTGGAETQYF. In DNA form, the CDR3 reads TGTGCCAGCAGCCCCGGGACAGGGGGCGCGGAGACCCAGTACTTC.

The CDR3: CASSWRGGLGNTGELFF. The CDR3 DNA is TGTGCCAGCAGCTGGCGGGGGGGACTAGGTAACACCGGGGAGCTGTTTTTT. This rearrangement joins TRBV7-8 to TRBJ2-2; 9 bases match TRBD2. The CDR3 covers 17 residues. The V and J ends lost 4 bases and 2 bases, in that order; junction bases with no gene match: 8. Germline values: CDR1 SGHVS, CDR2 FQNEAQ.

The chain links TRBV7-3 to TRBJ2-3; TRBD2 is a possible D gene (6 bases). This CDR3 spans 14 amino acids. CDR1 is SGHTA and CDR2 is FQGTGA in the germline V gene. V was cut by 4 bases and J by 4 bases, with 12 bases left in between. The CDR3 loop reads CASSSTGGADTQYF. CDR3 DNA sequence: TGTGCCAGCAGCTCTACCGGGGGAGCAGATACGCAGTATTTT. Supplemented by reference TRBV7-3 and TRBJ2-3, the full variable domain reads GAGVSQTPSNKVTEKGKYVELRCDPISGHTALYWYRQSLGQGPEFLIYFQGTGAADDSGLPNDRFFAVRPEGSVSTLKIQRTERGDSAVYLCASSSTGGADTQYFGPGTRLTVL.

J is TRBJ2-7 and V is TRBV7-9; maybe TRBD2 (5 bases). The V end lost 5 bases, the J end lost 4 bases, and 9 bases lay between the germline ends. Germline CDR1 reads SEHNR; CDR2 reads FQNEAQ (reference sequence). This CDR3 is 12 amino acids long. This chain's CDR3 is CASSIGKYEQYV. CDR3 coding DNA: TGTGCCAGCAGCATCGGGAAGTACGAGCAGTACGTC.

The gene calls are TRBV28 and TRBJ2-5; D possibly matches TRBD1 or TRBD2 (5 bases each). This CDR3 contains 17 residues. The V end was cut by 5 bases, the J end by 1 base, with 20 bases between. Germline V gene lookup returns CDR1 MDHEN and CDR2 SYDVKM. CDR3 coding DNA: TGTGCCAGCAGTCCCGGGACCACCTACGGGGCCCAAGAGACCCAGTACTTC. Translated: CASSPGTTYGAQETQYF. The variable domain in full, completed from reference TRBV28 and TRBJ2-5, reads DVKVTQSSRYLVKRTGEKVFLECVQDMDHENMFWYRQDPGLGLRLIYFSYDVKMKEKGDIPEGYSVSREKKERFSLILESASTNQTSMYLCASSPGTTYGAQETQYFGPGTRLLVL.

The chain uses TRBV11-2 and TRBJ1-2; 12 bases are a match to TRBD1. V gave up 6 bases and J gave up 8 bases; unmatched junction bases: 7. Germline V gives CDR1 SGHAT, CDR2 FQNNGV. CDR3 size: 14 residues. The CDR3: CASRGTGGVGGYTF. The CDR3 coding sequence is TGTGCCAGCAGAGGGACAGGGGGCGTAGGAGGCTACACCTTC.

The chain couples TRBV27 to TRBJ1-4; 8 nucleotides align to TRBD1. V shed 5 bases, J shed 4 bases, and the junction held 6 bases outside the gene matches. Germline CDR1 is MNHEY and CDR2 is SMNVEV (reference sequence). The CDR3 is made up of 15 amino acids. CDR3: CASSPRTGFNEKLFF. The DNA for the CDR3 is TGTGCCAGCAGTCCCAGGACAGGGTTTAATGAAAAACTGTTTTTT.

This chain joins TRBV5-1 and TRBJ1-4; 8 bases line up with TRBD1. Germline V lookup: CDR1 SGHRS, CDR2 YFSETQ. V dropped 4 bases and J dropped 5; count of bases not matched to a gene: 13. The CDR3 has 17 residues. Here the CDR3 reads CASSRGQGSGGNEKLFF. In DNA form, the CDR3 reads TGCGCCAGCAGCCGAGGACAGGGAAGCGGGGGGAATGAAAAACTGTTTTTT.

The CDR3 coding sequence is TGTGCCAGCAGCGTAGAGGCTCACGGGGATTCACCCCTCCACTTT. Translation: CASSVEAHGDSPLHF. The J gene is TRBJ1-6, the V gene TRBV9; D is uncertain. Trimming took 0 bases from V and 8 from J, leaving 12 bases between them. Germline CDR1 SGDLS, CDR2 YYNGEE. The CDR3 extends over 15 amino acids.

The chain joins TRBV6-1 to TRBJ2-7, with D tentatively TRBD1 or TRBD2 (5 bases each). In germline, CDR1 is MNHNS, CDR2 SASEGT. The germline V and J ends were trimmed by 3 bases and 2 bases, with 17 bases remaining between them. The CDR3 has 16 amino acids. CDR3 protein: CASSEGVGPSTYEQYF. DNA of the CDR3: TGTGCCAGCAGTGAGGGGGTCGGGCCTAGCACCTACGAGCAGTACTTC.

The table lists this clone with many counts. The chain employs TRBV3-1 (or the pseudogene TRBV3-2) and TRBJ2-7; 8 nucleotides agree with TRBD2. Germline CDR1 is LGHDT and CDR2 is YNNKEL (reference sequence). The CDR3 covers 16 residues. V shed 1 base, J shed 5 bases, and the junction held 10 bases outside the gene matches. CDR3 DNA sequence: TGTGCCAGCAGCCAAGTAGGGTTAGCAGCGGGAGACGAGCAGTACTTC. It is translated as CASSQVGLAAGDEQYF.

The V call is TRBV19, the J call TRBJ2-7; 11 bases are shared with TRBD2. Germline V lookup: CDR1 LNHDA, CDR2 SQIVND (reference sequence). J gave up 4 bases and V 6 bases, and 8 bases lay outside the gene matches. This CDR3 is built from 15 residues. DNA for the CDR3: TGTGCCAGTAGACCAACTAGCGGGAGATTTTACGAGCAGTACTTC. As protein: CASRPTSGRFYEQYF.

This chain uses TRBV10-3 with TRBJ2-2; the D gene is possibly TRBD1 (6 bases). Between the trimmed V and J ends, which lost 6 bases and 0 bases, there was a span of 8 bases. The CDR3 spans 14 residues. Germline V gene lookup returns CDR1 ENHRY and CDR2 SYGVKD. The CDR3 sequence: CAIRGHANTGELFF. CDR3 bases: TGTGCCATCAGGGGACACGCGAACACCGGGGAGCTGTTTTTT.